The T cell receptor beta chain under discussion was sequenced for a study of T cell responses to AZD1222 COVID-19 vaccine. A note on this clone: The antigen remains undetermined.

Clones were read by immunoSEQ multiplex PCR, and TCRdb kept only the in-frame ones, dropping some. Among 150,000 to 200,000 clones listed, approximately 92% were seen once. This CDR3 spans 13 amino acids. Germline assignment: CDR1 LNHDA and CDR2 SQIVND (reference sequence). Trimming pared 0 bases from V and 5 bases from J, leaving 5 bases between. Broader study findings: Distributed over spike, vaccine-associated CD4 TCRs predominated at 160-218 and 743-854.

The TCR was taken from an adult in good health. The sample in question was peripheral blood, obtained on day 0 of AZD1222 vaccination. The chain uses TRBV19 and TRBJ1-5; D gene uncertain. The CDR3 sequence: CASSIDADQPQHF. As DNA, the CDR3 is TGTGCCAGTAGTATAGATGCGGATCAGCCCCAGCATTTT. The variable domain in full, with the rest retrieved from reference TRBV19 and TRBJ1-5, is DGGITQSPKYLFRKEGQNVTLSCEQNLNHDAMYWYRQDPGQGLRLIYYSQIVNDFQKGDIAEGYSVSREKKESFPLTVTSAQKNPTAFYLCASSIDADQPQHFGDGTRLSIL.